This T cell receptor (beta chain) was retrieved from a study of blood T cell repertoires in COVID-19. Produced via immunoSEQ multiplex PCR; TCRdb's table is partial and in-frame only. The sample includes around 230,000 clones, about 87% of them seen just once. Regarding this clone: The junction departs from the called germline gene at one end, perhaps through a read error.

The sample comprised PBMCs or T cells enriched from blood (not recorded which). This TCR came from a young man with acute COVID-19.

The CDR3 loop is CASSSPAGTAPPF. CDR3 in DNA: TGTGCCAGCAGTTCCCCAGCGGGGACCGCTCCTCCTTTT. The chain has TRBV28 and TRBJ2-3; TRBD2 matches at 7 bases. Germline V gene data show CDR1 as MDHEN and CDR2 as SYDVKM. CDR3 length: 13 residues.